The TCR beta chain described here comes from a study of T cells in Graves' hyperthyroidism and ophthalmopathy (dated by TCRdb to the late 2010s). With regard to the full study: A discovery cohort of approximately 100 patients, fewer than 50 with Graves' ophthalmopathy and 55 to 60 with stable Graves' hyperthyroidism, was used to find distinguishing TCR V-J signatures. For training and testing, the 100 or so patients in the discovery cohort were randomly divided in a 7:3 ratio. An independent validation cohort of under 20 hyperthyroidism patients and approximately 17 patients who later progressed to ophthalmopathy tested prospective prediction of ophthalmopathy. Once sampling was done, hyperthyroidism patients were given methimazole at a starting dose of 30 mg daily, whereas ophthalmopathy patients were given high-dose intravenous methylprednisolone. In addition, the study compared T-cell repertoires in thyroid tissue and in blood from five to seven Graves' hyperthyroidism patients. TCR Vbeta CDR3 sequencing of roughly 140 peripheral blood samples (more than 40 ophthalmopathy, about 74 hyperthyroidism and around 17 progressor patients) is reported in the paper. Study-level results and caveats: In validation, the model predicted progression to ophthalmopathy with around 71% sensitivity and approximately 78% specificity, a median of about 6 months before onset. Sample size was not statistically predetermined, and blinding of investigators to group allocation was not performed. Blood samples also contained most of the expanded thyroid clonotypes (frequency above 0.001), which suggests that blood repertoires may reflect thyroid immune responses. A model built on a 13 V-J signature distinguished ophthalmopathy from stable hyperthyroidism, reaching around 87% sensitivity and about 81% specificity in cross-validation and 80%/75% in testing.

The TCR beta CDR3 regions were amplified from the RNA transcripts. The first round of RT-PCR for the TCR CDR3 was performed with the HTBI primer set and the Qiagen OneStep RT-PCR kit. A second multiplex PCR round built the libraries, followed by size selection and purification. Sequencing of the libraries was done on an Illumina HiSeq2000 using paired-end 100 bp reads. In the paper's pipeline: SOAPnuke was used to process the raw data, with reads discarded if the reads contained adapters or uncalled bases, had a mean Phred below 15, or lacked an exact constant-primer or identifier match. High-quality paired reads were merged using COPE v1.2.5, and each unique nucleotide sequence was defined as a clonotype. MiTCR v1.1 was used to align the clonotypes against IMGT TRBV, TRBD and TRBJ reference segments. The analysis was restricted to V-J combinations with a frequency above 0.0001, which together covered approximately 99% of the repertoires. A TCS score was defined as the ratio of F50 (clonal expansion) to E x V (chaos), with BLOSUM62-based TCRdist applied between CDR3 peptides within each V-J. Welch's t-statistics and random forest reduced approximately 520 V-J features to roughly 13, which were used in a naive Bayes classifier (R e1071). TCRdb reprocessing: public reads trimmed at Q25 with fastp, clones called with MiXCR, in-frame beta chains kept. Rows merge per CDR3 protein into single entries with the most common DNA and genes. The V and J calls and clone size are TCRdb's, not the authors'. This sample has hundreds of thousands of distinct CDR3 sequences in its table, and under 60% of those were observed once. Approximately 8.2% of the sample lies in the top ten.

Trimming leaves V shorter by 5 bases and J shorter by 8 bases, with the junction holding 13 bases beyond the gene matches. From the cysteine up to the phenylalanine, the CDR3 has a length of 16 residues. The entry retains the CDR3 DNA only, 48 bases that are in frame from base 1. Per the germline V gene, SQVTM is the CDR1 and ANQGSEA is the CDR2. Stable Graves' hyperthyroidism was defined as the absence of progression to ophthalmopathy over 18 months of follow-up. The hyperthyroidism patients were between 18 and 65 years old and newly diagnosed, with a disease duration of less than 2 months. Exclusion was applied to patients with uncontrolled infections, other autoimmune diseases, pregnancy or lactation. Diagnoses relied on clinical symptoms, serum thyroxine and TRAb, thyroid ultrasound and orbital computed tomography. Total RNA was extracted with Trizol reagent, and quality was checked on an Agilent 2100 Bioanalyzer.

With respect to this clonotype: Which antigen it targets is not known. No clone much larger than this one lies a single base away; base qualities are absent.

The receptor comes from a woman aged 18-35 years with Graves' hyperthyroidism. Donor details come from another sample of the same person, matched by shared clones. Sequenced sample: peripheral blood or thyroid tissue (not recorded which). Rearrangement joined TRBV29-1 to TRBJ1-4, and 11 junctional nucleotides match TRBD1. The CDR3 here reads CSVYGIVGQGGEKLFF. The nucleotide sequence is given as TGCAGCGTTTACGGGATCGTGGGACAGGGGGGGGAAAAACTGTTTTTT.